The rows below give T cell receptor beta chains drawn from one sample of a study of CD8+ T cells in alopecia areata. TCRdb's copy holds only in-frame clones and misses some; the assay was immunoSEQ multiplex PCR. This table has hundreds of thousands of clones, approximately 52% appearing once. Sequencing used CD4+ T cells sorted from blood, obtained at week 0. Receptors originate from a human donor with alopecia areata. Both conserved end residues are part of each CDR3. Fields, in order: J gene, D gene, clone size, V gene, CDR3 protein, CDR3 DNA. A D gene is named only where the DNA matches it firmly. Some rows have no size entry. The others give once, few or many, or a class for an expanded clone.

J: TRBJ2-6; D: -; size: -; V: TRBV5-1; CDR3: CASSFNRQESNVLTF; DNA: TGCGCCAGCAGCTTTAACAGGCAGGAGTCCAACGTCCTGACTTTC
J: TRBJ2-3; D: -; size: -; V: TRBV5-4; CDR3: CASSFGTEADTQYF; DNA: TGTGCCAGCAGCTTCGGTACAGAAGCAGATACGCAGTATTTT
J: TRBJ1-1; D: -; size: -; V: TRBV29-1; CDR3: CSVKRDSTEAFF; DNA: TGCAGCGTCAAGAGGGATTCCACTGAAGCTTTCTTT
J: TRBJ2-6; D: -; size: -; V: TRBV5-1; CDR3: CASSLPRPSGANVLTF; DNA: TGCGCCAGCAGCTTGCCCAGACCCTCTGGGGCCAACGTCCTGACTTTC
J: TRBJ2-2; D: TRBD2; size: -; V: TRBV30; CDR3: CAWSLKSGRAGGELFF; DNA: TGTGCCTGGAGTCTTAAGAGCGGGAGAGCTGGCGGGGAGCTGTTTTTT
J: TRBJ1-4; D: TRBD1; size: -; V: TRBV30; CDR3: CAWSGTGGFEKLFF; DNA: TGTGCCTGGAGTGGCACAGGGGGCTTTGAAAAACTGTTTTTT
J: TRBJ1-1; D: -; size: -; V: TRBV2; CDR3: CASTENTEAFF; DNA: TGTGCCAGCACTGAGAACACTGAAGCTTTCTTT
J: TRBJ2-6; D: -; size: -; V: TRBV9; CDR3: CASSPALSGANVLTF; DNA: TGTGCCAGCAGCCCTGCTCTCTCTGGGGCCAACGTCCTGACTTTC
J: TRBJ2-7; D: TRBD1; size: -; V: TRBV23-1; CDR3: CASPRGTGLFYEQYF; DNA: TGCGCCAGCCCTAGAGGGACAGGGTTATTCTACGAGCAGTACTTC
J: TRBJ2-1; D: TRBD1; size: -; V: TRBV14; CDR3: CASSPPRVGGRYEQFF; DNA: TGTGCCAGCAGCCCCCCTCGGGTAGGGGGCAGGTATGAGCAGTTCTTC
J: TRBJ2-1; D: -; size: -; V: TRBV7-6; CDR3: CASRVGQGSNEQFF; DNA: TGTGCCAGCAGGGTGGGGCAGGGGAGCAATGAGCAGTTCTTC
J: TRBJ2-6; D: -; size: -; V: TRBV2; CDR3: CASKELGANVLTF; DNA: TGTGCCAGCAAGGAGCTTGGGGCCAACGTCCTGACTTTC
J: TRBJ2-7; D: TRBD1; size: -; V: TRBV4-1; CDR3: CASSQVGQGYEQYF; DNA: TGCGCCAGCAGCCAAGTTGGACAGGGCTACGAGCAGTACTTC
J: TRBJ1-1; D: -; size: -; V: TRBV27; CDR3: CASSLVGPNTEAFF; DNA: TGTGCCAGCAGTTTAGTAGGGCCGAACACTGAAGCTTTCTTT
J: TRBJ1-3; D: -; size: once; V: TRBV30; CDR3: CAWKWSGNTIYF; DNA: TGTGCCTGGAAGTGGTCTGGAAACACCATATATTTT
J: TRBJ2-5; D: -; size: -; V: TRBV5-1; CDR3: CASSPIRTTQKTQYF; DNA: TGCGCCAGCAGCCCGATACGGACTACTCAGAAGACCCAGTACTTC
J: TRBJ2-5; D: -; size: few; V: TRBV29-1; CDR3: CSVRTADQYF; DNA: TGCAGCGTGCGGACCGCCGATCAGTACTTC
J: TRBJ2-7; D: -; size: -; V: TRBV6-1; CDR3: CASSERDGTYEQYF; DNA: TGTGCCAGCAGCGAACGTGACGGTACCTACGAGCAGTACTTC
J: TRBJ2-7; D: -; size: -; V: TRBV30; CDR3: CAWSLQGFGEQYF; DNA: TGTGCCTGGAGTTTACAGGGATTTGGCGAGCAGTACTTC
J: TRBJ1-1; D: -; size: few; V: TRBV29-1; CDR3: CSVEAPNVWAFF; DNA: TGCAGCGTTGAAGCGCCGAATGTATGGGCTTTCTTT
J: TRBJ1-2; D: -; size: few; V: TRBV29-1; CDR3: CSVELGGYTF; DNA: TGCAGCGTTGAACTTGGTGGCTACACCTTC
J: TRBJ2-7; D: TRBD2; size: -; V: TRBV29-1; CDR3: CSVHLRAGTSGTYEQYF; DNA: TGCAGCGTTCACCTAAGAGCCGGGACTAGCGGGACCTACGAGCAGTACTTC
J: TRBJ2-5; D: -; size: -; V: TRBV29-1; CDR3: CSVAGTLGETQYF; DNA: TGCAGCGTAGCCGGGACCTTAGGAGAGACCCAGTACTTC
J: TRBJ2-2; D: -; size: few; V: TRBV7-9; CDR3: CASSMPGLRLFF; DNA: TGTGCCAGCAGCATGCCGGGACTCCGGCTGTTTTTT
J: TRBJ1-4; D: TRBD1; size: -; V: TRBV5-6; CDR3: CASSFRQGRLFF; DNA: TGTGCCAGCAGCTTTCGACAGGGGAGGCTGTTTTTT